Below are 26 T cell receptor beta chains sequenced from a single sample in a study of tumor and adjacent non-tumor tissue in lung cancer. No cell sorting was done before RNA was extracted from the tissue. Three rounds of nested PCR, following a modified ARM-PCR protocol, produced the TCRbeta library. A single record per CDR3 protein comes from TCRdb applying MiXCR to the multiplex PCR reads. The table includes tens of thousands of distinct CDR3 sequences, roughly 66% detected once. Source material: lung tumor tissue. All receptors derive from a man aged 60-69 years with non-small cell lung cancer.

With respect to this clonotype: Germline and junction disagree at one end, which may indicate a read error. This rearrangement joins TRBV10-3 to TRBJ2-1; 14 positions agree with TRBD2. The germline V gene encodes CDR1 ENHRY and CDR2 SYGVKD. The CDR3 has 19 residues. Here the CDR3 DNA reads TGTGCCATCAGTGAGTCGTCAAGGGGACTAGCGGGAGCCAGTAATGAGCAGTTATTC. Translating gives CAISESSRGLAGASNEQLF.

On this clonotype itself: The CDR3 end shows no conserved phenylalanine or tryptophan, and so a read error is likely. CDR3 protein: CACESTADGGSTEAFL. In nucleotides, the CDR3 is TGTGCCTGCGAATCAACAGCCGACGGAGGGAGCACTGAAGCTTTCCTT. The chain joins TRBV14 to TRBJ1-1; D ambiguous. CDR3 length equals 16 residues. V lost 11 bases to trimming and J lost 4 bases, with 26 bases between them. Per the germline V gene, CDR1 is SGHDN and CDR2 is FVKESK.

On this clonotype: At one boundary the junction diverges from the germline segment, which might be a read error. V gene TRBV12-3 or TRBV12-4 combines with J gene TRBJ2-3, with 8 nucleotides matching TRBD1. The CDR3 extends over 16 amino acids. The CDR3, as DNA: TGTGTCAGCAGCTCCCGGACAGGGCACGTCACAGATACGCAGTATTTT. Translation: CVSSSRTGHVTDTQYF.

A note on this clonotype: At one boundary the junction diverges from the germline segment, which might be a read error. The chain has TRBV5-5 and TRBJ1-6, with TRBD1 identical over 7 bases. CDR3 size: 15 residues. In germline, CDR1 is SGHKS, CDR2 YYEKEE (reference sequence). The CDR3 nucleotides read TGTACAAGCAGCTGGGGGGGGGACAGCAATTCACACCTCCACTTT. This sequence encodes CTSSWGGDSNSHLHF.

As for this clonotype: As the CDR3 is not closed by the conserved phenylalanine or tryptophan, this likely results from a read error. The chain has TRBV12-3 or TRBV12-4 and TRBJ2-1; D is perhaps TRBD2 (5 bases). The germline V and J ends were trimmed by 8 bases and 9 bases, with 11 bases remaining between them. The CDR3 length is 11 residues. The CDR3 reads CASGPGSEQFL. The CDR3 DNA reads as TGTGCCAGCGGCCCTGGGAGTGAGCAGTTCTTA.

V and J are TRBV6-5 and TRBJ2-3; TRBD2 matches 10 bases. J gave up 11 bases and V 5 bases, and 28 bases lay outside the gene matches. The CDR3 sequence is 20 residues long. Germline assignment: CDR1 MNHEY and CDR2 SVGAGI. In DNA form, the CDR3 reads TGTGCCAGCAGTAGACCCACTAGCGGGGACAATACCCGAATGTCTGGTATGCAGTATTTT. It is translated as CASSRPTSGDNTRMSGMQYF.

Many counts were recorded for this clonotype. The chain recombines TRBV20-1 with TRBJ1-1; D may be TRBD1 (6 bases). The CDR3 is 14 amino acids. CDR1 is DFQATT and CDR2 is SNEGSKA in the germline V gene (reference sequence). The V end lost 6 bases, the J end lost 8 bases, and 22 bases lay between the germline ends. In nucleotides, the CDR3 is TGCAGTGCCAGAATACAGGGCGCTCGGGGGGAAGCTTTCTTT. It translates to CSARIQGARGEAFF.

A note on this clonotype: One end of the junction does not line up with germline, which may come from a read error. The chain carries TRBV5-1 and TRBJ2-1; possibly TRBD1 for D (5 bases). From germline, CDR1 is SGHRS and CDR2 YFSETQ. The CDR3 spans 14 residues. CDR3 DNA: TGCGCCAGCAGCTTGTCTTCGTGGGGCGATGAGCAGTCCTTC. Amino acids: CASSLSSWGDEQSF.

This chain joins TRBV20-1 and TRBJ1-2; D gene uncertain. The CDR3 has 12 residues. The V gene lost 6 bases and the J gene lost 0 bases, with 8 bases spanning the gap. Germline V lookup: CDR1 DFQATT, CDR2 SNEGSKA (reference sequence). The CDR3, as DNA: TGCAGTGCCCCGAGTGCTAACTATGGCTACACCTTC. Encoded protein: CSAPSANYGYTF.

Comment on this clonotype: One base away lies a much larger clone, so this may be a sequencing read error. The J gene is TRBJ1-5, the V gene TRBV5-4, with a possible D match to TRBD1 (5 bases). Germline V gene sequence: CDR1 SGHNT, CDR2 YYREEE (reference sequence). This CDR3 is 19 amino acids long. In nucleotides, the CDR3 is TGTGCCAACAGCTGGGGGAGAACGTACCACTCATATAGCAATCAGCCCCAGCATTTT. It encodes CANSWGRTYHSYSNQPQHF.

This clonotype showed up just a few times. Here the CDR3 reads CASSHLPGGDVQFF. DNA of the CDR3: TGCGCCAGCAGCCACTTGCCCGGGGGCGATGTGCAGTTCTTC. The chain joins TRBV4-3 to TRBJ2-1; D assignment may be TRBD1 or TRBD2 (6 bases each). V lost 3 bases to trimming and J lost 12 bases, with 18 bases between them. The CDR3 has 14 residues. Germline assignment: CDR1 LGHNA and CDR2 YSLEER.

Note on this clonotype: A much larger clone sits a single nucleotide away, making a read error possible. The CDR3 region has the DNA TGTGCCAGGAGCCAATCGGGACAGGGAAGTGGGGCCAACGTCCTGACTTTC. Protein product: CARSQSGQGSGANVLTF. The chain links TRBV7-9 to TRBJ2-6, with 9 bases identical to TRBD1. The CDR3 spans 17 residues. CDR1 is SEHNR and CDR2 is FQNEAQ in the germline V gene (reference sequence). J was trimmed by 3 bases and V by 9 bases; bases with no gene match: 12.

This clonotype was detected only a few times. This chain connects TRBV9 to TRBJ2-1, with TRBD1 as a possible D gene (6 bases). The CDR3 loop spans 14 amino acids. The V end was cut by 3 bases, the J end by 6 bases, with 13 bases between. Germline-derived CDR1 and CDR2 are SGDLS and YYNGEE. In DNA, the CDR3 is TGTGCCAGCAGCGAGACAGGACCACTCAATGAGCAGTTCTTC. As protein: CASSETGPLNEQFF.

In this sample, this clonotype turned up many times. The chain recombines TRBV29-1 with TRBJ2-1; possible D gene TRBD2, 5 bases. V lost 1 base to trimming and J lost 12 bases, with 10 bases between them. CDR3 size: 11 residues. The germline CDR1 and CDR2 sequences are SQVTM and ANQGSEA. CDR3 sequence reads: CSVEAGSGQFF. The DNA for the CDR3 is TGCAGCGTTGAAGCGGGGAGTGGGCAGTTCTTC.

Comments on this clonotype: A clone one base away is much larger, so this may be a read error. Here the CDR3 reads CASSTGLGNTNEQFF. The CDR3 DNA follows: TGTGCCAGCAGTACGGGACTAGGCAATACCAATGAGCAGTTCTTC. V is TRBV6-2 or TRBV6-3 and J is TRBJ2-1, with TRBD2 matching over 8 bases. This CDR3 is 15 amino acids long. CDR1 is MNHEY, CDR2 SVGEGT, per germline. V was clipped by 5 bases and J by 6 bases; unmatched bases: 9.

In the case of this clonotype: A much larger clone is a single base away; this may be a read error. The rearrangement joins TRBV20-1 to TRBJ1-4; a possible D gene is TRBD1 (5 bases). The V gene's germline CDR1 is DFQATT and CDR2 SNEGSKA (reference sequence). Trimming pared 3 bases from V and 8 bases from J, leaving 13 bases between. The CDR3 totals 13 residues. CDR3 in DNA: TGCAGTGCTAGCCAGGGACCTTCGGAAAAACTGTTTTTT. Translating it yields CSASQGPSEKLFF.

At least ten counts were recorded for this clonotype. The chain's CDR3 is CASSLGVATGELFF. In nucleotides, the CDR3 is TGTGCCAGCAGTCTTGGGGTGGCCACCGGGGAGCTGTTTTTT. The chain uses TRBV12-3 or TRBV12-4 and TRBJ2-2; D is undetermined. Trimming pared 5 bases from V and 4 bases from J, leaving 11 bases between. There are 14 residues in the CDR3.

Comment on this clonotype: A junction boundary mismatches the germline segment, possibly from a read error. The J gene is TRBJ2-5, the V gene TRBV11-2; no clear D gene. CDR1 and CDR2 from the germline V gene are SGHAT and FQNNGV. CDR3 length: 16 amino acids. DNA for the CDR3: TGTGCCAACAGCTTACACGGATTAGCCGTCCAAGAGACCCGGTACTTC. Translation gives CANSLHGLAVQETRYF.

V and J are TRBV29-1 and TRBJ2-1; D gene ambiguous. The germline V gene has CDR1 SQVTM and CDR2 ANQGSEA. V was pared by 1 base and J by 8 bases, with 12 bases between. The CDR3 runs to 13 residues. The CDR3 DNA sequence: TGCAGCGTTGAAGTCTTCGGGTCTCATGAGCAGTTCTTC. It specifies CSVEVFGSHEQFF.

The V gene is TRBV6-2 or TRBV6-3, the J gene TRBJ1-1; D is ambiguous. Trimming cost V 5 bases and J 2 bases, with 9 bases left between them. Germline-derived CDR1 and CDR2 are MNHEY and SVGEGT. This CDR3 has 13 residues. The CDR3 DNA is TGTGCCAGCAGTGAATGGGATAACACTGAAGCTTTCTTT. Its protein product is CASSEWDNTEAFF.

CDR3 DNA: TGTGCCAGTAACCACAGGGGCACTGAAGCTTTCTTT. It codes for CASNHRGTEAFF. The rearrangement uses TRBV19 and TRBJ1-1; 7 nucleotides align to TRBD1. V was clipped by 7 bases and J by 4 bases; unmatched bases: 3. The CDR3 totals 12 residues. Germline-derived CDR1 and CDR2 are LNHDA and SQIVND (reference sequence).

This clonotype was counted many times. The junction departs from the called germline gene at one end, perhaps through a read error. V is TRBV24-1 and J is TRBJ2-3, with 9 nucleotides matching TRBD2. This CDR3 has 16 amino acids. Germline assignment: CDR1 KGHDR and CDR2 SFDVKD. CDR3 DNA sequence: TGTGCCACCAGTGATCCCTCCGGGACTAGCATAGATACGCAGTATTTT. Translation: CATSDPSGTSIDTQYF.

This clonotype was recorded only once. Given a much more abundant clone one base away, this may be a read error. Because it lacks the conserved phenylalanine or tryptophan at the end, this CDR3 is likely a read error. The J gene is TRBJ2-7, the V gene TRBV30; no reliable D call. There are 13 residues in the CDR3. V was cut by 0 bases and J by 1 base, with 7 bases left in between. Germline V gives CDR1 GTSNPN, CDR2 SVGIG (reference sequence). This chain's CDR3 is CAWSVRVSYEQYL. CDR3 sequence (DNA): TGTGCCTGGAGTGTACGGGTTTCCTACGAGCAGTACTTA.

This clonotype has a count of ten or more. The V gene is TRBV5-1, the J gene TRBJ2-1; 12 bases are a match to TRBD2. Unmatched junction bases numbered 11, after V lost 4 bases and J lost 0 bases. CDR3 length: 19 amino acids. Germline V gene data show CDR1 as SGHRS and CDR2 as YFSETQ. CDR3 in amino acids: CASSPSSGGAHLSYNEQFF. DNA of the CDR3: TGCGCCAGCAGCCCGTCTAGCGGGGGGGCCCACCTCTCCTACAATGAGCAGTTCTTC.

The chain joins TRBV20-1 to TRBJ2-1; tentatively, D is TRBD2 (6 bases). Looked up from germline, CDR1 is DFQATT and CDR2 is SNEGSKA (reference sequence). There are 13 residues in the CDR3. V was pared by 7 bases and J by 6 bases, with 16 bases between. CDR3: CSVATSHGNEQFF. The CDR3 DNA follows: TGCAGTGTTGCGACTAGTCACGGCAATGAGCAGTTCTTC.

To note about this clonotype: A junction boundary mismatches the germline segment, possibly from a read error. This chain joins TRBV29-1 and TRBJ2-1; D ambiguous. CDR1 is SQVTM, CDR2 ANQGSEA, per germline. The CDR3 is 14 amino acids. CDR3 DNA sequence: TGCAGCATTGATCGCCTGGAGAAATACAATGAGCAGTTCTTC. Its protein product is CSIDRLEKYNEQFF.